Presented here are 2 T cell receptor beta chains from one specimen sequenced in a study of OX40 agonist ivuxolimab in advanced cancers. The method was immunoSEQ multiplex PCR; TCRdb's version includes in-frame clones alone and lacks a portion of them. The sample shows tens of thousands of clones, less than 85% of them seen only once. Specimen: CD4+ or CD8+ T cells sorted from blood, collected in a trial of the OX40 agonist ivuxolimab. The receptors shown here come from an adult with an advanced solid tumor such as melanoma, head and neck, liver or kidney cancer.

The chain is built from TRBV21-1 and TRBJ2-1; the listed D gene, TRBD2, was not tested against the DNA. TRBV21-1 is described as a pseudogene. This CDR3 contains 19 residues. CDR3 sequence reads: CASSMIRDYHAAVYNEQFF. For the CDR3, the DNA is TGTGCCAGCAGCATGATTCGGGACTACCATGCGGCGGTTTACAATGAGCAGTTCTTC.

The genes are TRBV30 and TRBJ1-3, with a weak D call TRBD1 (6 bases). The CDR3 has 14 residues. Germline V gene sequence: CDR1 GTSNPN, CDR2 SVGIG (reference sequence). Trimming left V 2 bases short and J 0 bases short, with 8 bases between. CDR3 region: CAWSQGNSGNTIYF. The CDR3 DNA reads TGTGCCTGGAGTCAGGGGAACTCTGGAAACACCATATATTTT.